The 16 T cell receptor beta chains presented below share a single source sample, sequenced in a study of patients and donors after allogeneic stem cell transplantation. One entry per CDR3 protein results from TCRdb running MiXCR on the RT-PCR reads. The sample holds about 90,000 distinct CDR3 sequences, under 50% seen once. The sequenced sample was blood, either unsorted or a sorted T cell fraction (not recorded which). The source of these receptors is a human donor who was either an allogeneic HSCT recipient or a stem cell or donor lymphocyte infusion donor (not recorded which). It is not recorded whose cells these are; they may come from a transplant donor.

The rearrangement links TRBV4-3 to TRBJ2-7; 11 bases match TRBD2. The CDR3 length is 17 residues. Germline CDR1 and CDR2: LGHNA and YSLEER. With V trimmed by 1 base and J by 3 bases, 8 bases remained unmatched. Written as DNA, the CDR3 is TGCGCCAGCAGCCAAGCCTATACCGGGACTAGCGGCTACGAGCAGTACTTC. It specifies CASSQAYTGTSGYEQYF.

The table lists this clonotype with a few counts. V gene TRBV25-1 combines with J gene TRBJ1-4; D is unclear. Trimming removed 6 bases at V and 7 bases at J, with 21 bases between. In germline, CDR1 is MGHDK, CDR2 SYGVNS. The CDR3 totals 16 residues. The CDR3 DNA follows: TGTGCCAGCAGCCGCCAACAAGCCATAATAGGTGAAAAACTGTTTTTT. This sequence encodes CASSRQQAIIGEKLFF.

The chain uses TRBV6-2 or TRBV6-3 and TRBJ2-7; D gene uncertain. V was clipped by 4 bases and J by 1 base, with 8 bases between them. CDR1 is MNHEY, CDR2 SVGEGT, per germline. CDR3 length: 13 amino acids. The CDR3 loop reads CASSSPSSYEQYF. The CDR3 region has the DNA TGTGCCAGCAGTTCGCCGTCTTCCTACGAGCAGTACTTC.

V and J are TRBV4-1 and TRBJ1-3; possible D gene TRBD1, 6 bases. The CDR3 has 17 residues. Germline-derived CDR1 and CDR2 are MGHRA and YSYEKL. V dropped 6 bases and J dropped 0 bases, with 18 bases sitting between them. CDR3 nucleotide sequence: TGCGCCAGCAGTGCCTTCCCCAGGGGCCCCTCTGGAAACACCATATATTTT. Protein product: CASSAFPRGPSGNTIYF.

The rearrangement links TRBV5-1 to TRBJ1-2; maybe TRBD1 (5 bases). Germline V lookup: CDR1 SGHRS, CDR2 YFSETQ. V gave up 4 bases and J gave up 4 bases, with 11 bases separating them. This CDR3 contains 13 residues. CDR3 loop: CASSQDNSYGYTF. Written as DNA, the CDR3 is TGCGCCAGCAGCCAGGACAACAGCTATGGCTACACCTTC.

Written as DNA, the CDR3 is TGTGCCAGCAGTTACAGGGGTATTGGGGGAGCCAATGAGCAGTTCTTC. This translates into CASSYRGIGGANEQFF. The V call is TRBV2, the J call TRBJ2-1; 7 nucleotides match TRBD1. After removal of 5 bases from V and 6 bases from J, the junction contained 13 bases not matched to a gene. The CDR3 extends over 16 amino acids. Germline CDR1 SNHLY, CDR2 FYNNEI.

The genes are TRBV6-5 and TRBJ1-1; a possible D gene is TRBD1 (6 bases). This CDR3 spans 15 amino acids. Trimming cost V 7 bases and J 5 bases, with 20 bases left between them. Per germline, CDR1 MNHEY and CDR2 SVGAGI. The CDR3 loop reads CASNTRQVTPTEAFF. The CDR3 bases are TGTGCCAGCAATACCCGACAGGTGACTCCTACTGAAGCTTTCTTT.

V usage is TRBV5-5 and J usage is TRBJ1-6; D is perhaps TRBD1 (5 bases). CDR1 is SGHKS and CDR2 is YYEKEE in the germline V gene (reference sequence). V was cut by 0 bases and J by 1 base, with 11 bases left in between. CDR3 length: 17 residues. As DNA, the CDR3 is TGTGCCAGCAGCTTGGCCGGGGGAAGATCCTATAATTCACCCCTCCACTTT. Its translation is CASSLAGGRSYNSPLHF.

The sample holds a few counts of this clonotype. This chain joins TRBV4-1 and TRBJ1-1; 9 nucleotides match TRBD1. CDR1 and CDR2 from the germline V gene are MGHRA and YSYEKL. CDR3 size: 15 residues. V was clipped by 3 bases and J by 1 base; unmatched bases: 3. CDR3 amino acids: CASSHHRGQNTEAFF. The CDR3, as DNA: TGCGCCAGCAGCCACCACAGGGGGCAGAACACTGAAGCTTTCTTT.

The chain couples TRBV11-2 to TRBJ2-1; D remains unclear. Between the trimmed V and J ends, which lost 4 bases and 9 bases, there was a span of 10 bases. The germline V gene has CDR1 SGHAT and CDR2 FQNNGV. The CDR3 covers 12 residues. CDR3 amino acids: CASSSALVEQFF. The CDR3 DNA is TGTGCCAGCAGCTCAGCATTAGTTGAGCAGTTCTTC.

V and J are TRBV15 and TRBJ2-5; unclear D gene. The CDR3 consists of 15 residues. Germline-derived CDR1 and CDR2 are LNHNV and YYDKDF (reference sequence). V was shortened by 0 bases and J by 5 bases, with 13 bases between the two germline ends. CDR3 sequence: CATSRDGQPSETQYF. The CDR3 DNA reads as TGTGCCACCAGCAGAGATGGGCAGCCATCCGAGACCCAGTACTTC.

The V call is TRBV20-1, the J call TRBJ1-1, with 7 bases fitting TRBD1. V trimming: 3 bases; J trimming: 5 bases; junction bases outside the gene matches: 9. Germline CDR1 reads DFQATT; CDR2 reads SNEGSKA (reference sequence). This CDR3 has 14 residues. The CDR3: CSASKGGAGTEAFF. CDR3 DNA sequence: TGCAGTGCTAGTAAAGGGGGCGCCGGGACTGAAGCTTTCTTT.

This clonotype showed up just a few times. The chain has TRBV27 and TRBJ1-1; no definite D call. This CDR3 spans 15 amino acids. Germline CDR1 MNHEY, CDR2 SMNVEV (reference sequence). The germline V and J ends were trimmed by 5 bases and 1 base, with 14 bases remaining between them. The CDR3 sequence: CASSHRAAENTEAFF. The CDR3 DNA reads TGTGCCAGCAGTCATAGGGCAGCCGAGAACACTGAAGCTTTCTTT.

V is TRBV12-3 or TRBV12-4 and J is TRBJ2-7; 7 bases line up with TRBD1. The junction had 8 bases not matched to a gene; V was cut back by 1 base and J by 2 bases. This CDR3 comprises 16 residues. CDR3 nucleotides: TGTGCCAGCAGTTTAGTTCGGGCAGGGGGACCCTACGAGCAGTACTTC. Translating gives CASSLVRAGGPYEQYF.

CDR3 bases: TGTGCCAGCAGTTTTGGGCCCAGCTCCTATAATTCACCCCTCCACTTT. It yields the protein CASSFGPSSYNSPLHF. V and J are TRBV28 and TRBJ1-6; D not certain. Between the trimmed V and J ends, which lost 3 bases and 0 bases, there was a span of 9 bases. This CDR3 spans 16 amino acids. Germline V gene lookup returns CDR1 MDHEN and CDR2 SYDVKM.

The chain is built from TRBV7-2 and TRBJ1-2; D is undetermined. Germline V lookup: CDR1 SGHTA, CDR2 FQGNSA. The V gene lost 5 bases and the J gene lost 2 bases, with 12 bases spanning the gap. This CDR3 comprises 14 residues. The CDR3 protein is CASSPPWRNYGYTF. CDR3 bases: TGTGCCAGCAGCCCTCCATGGAGAAACTATGGCTACACCTTC.